The clone carrying this TCR beta chain has just a few counts. The time point denotes: blood 4 weeks post-SBRT, at nephrectomy. As for treatment: 15 Gy SBRT to primary tumor, nephrectomy 4 weeks later. Nephrectomy followed 15 Gy stereotactic body radiation by 4 weeks. V gave up 5 bases and J gave up 0 bases; unmatched junction bases: 6. CDR3 length: 15 amino acids. CDR1 and CDR2 from the germline V gene are SEHNR and FQNEAQ (reference sequence). The record originates from a study of radiation and T cells in renal cell carcinoma. Produced via immunoSEQ multiplex PCR; TCRdb's table is partial and in-frame only. The sample comprises about 64,000 clones, about 74% of which are singletons, and 6.5% to 7.5% rests with the top ten.

This sequence was found in a man aged 60-69 years with renal cell carcinoma. This sequence joins TRBV7-9 and TRBJ1-1, with TRBD1 matching over 7 bases. The specimen was blood, collected from a patient whose treatment included radiotherapy and nephrectomy. The CDR3 loop is CASSRGTAVNTEAFF. As DNA, the CDR3 is TGTGCCAGCAGCCGCGGGACAGCGGTGAACACTGAAGCTTTCTTT.